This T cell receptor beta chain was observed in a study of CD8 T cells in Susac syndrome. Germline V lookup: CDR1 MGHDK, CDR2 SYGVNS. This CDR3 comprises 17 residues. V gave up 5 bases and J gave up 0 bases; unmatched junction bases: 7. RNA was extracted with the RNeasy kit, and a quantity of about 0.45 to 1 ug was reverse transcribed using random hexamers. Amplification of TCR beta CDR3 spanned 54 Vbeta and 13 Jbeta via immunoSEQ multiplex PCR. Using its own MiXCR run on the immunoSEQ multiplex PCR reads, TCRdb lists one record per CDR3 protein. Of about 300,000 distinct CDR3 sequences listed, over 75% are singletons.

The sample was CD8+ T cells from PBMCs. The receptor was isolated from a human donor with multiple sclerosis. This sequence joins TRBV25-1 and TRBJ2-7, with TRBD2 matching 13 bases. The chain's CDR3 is CASSLGTSGVLSYEQYF. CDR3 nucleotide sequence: TGTGCCAGCAGTCTCGGGACTAGCGGGGTCCTCTCCTACGAGCAGTACTTC.